This T cell receptor beta chain was sequenced in a study of Graves' ophthalmopathy and Graves' hyperthyroidism. Study as a whole: Upon initial diagnosis and before any treatment, peripheral blood was collected. General study results and limits: Most expanded clonotypes in thyroid above 0.001 frequency also showed up in blood.

Germline CDR1 reads MDHEN; CDR2 reads SYDVKM. The J segment lost 7 bases and the V segment lost 7 bases, leaving 9 bases of the junction unmatched. The CDR3 covers 14 residues. TCR beta CDR3 amplification used RNA transcripts. HTBI primers were employed in first-round RT-PCR, then a second-round multiplex PCR followed. TCRdb fed the multiplex PCR reads into MiXCR, producing one record per CDR3 protein. The sample carries under 200,000 distinct CDR3 sequences, over 35% recorded once. Patients were left out if they had other autoimmune diseases, uncontrolled infections, pregnancy or lactation. Clinical symptoms, serum thyroxine, TRAb, thyroid ultrasound and orbital computed tomography determined diagnosis. Worth noting for this clonotype: The antigen remains undetermined.

The sequence was collected from a woman between 40 and 50 years old with Graves' ophthalmopathy. The chain uses TRBV28 and TRBJ1-5; TRBD1 matches 8 bases. Sequenced: peripheral blood. The CDR3 loop is CASKAGGRFQPQHF. Here the CDR3 DNA reads TGTGCCAGCAAGGCAGGGGGCCGTTTCCAGCCCCAGCATTTT.